The clone carrying this T cell receptor beta chain was seen only once. Its cognate antigen is unknown. Sequenced by immunoSEQ multiplex PCR; TCRdb stores in-frame clones only, minus some. The sample records around 31,000 clones, 75% to 95% being singletons. The data derive from a study of OX40 agonist ivuxolimab in advanced cancers. Broader study findings: Mean expanded clone counts were higher in CD8+ than CD4+ T cells. By week 6 at 0.1 to 3.0 mg/kg, blood CD4+ and CD8+ T cells had expanded clonally. Some patients who did not respond also had low normalized T-cell clonal expansion.

This CDR3 has 16 amino acids. This sequence originates from an adult with an advanced solid tumor such as melanoma, head and neck, liver or kidney cancer. V is TRBV12-2 and J is TRBJ2-7; the D call in the table, TRBD1, was not verified against the DNA. TRBV12-2 is listed as a pseudogene. Sequences were derived from CD4+ or CD8+ T cells sorted from blood, sampled in a trial of the OX40 agonist ivuxolimab. Written as DNA, the CDR3 is TGTGCAAGTCGCCGAGCCCGCAGGGGGCCGGCCTACGAGCAGTACGTC. Amino acids: CASRRARRGPAYEQYV.